The entry that follows covers one T cell receptor (beta chain) sequence. All donors were healthy, and all were Caucasian. This sample is drawn from a study of identical twins. Using its own MiXCR run on the 5' RACE reads, TCRdb lists one record per CDR3 protein. The table has roughly 570,000 distinct CDR3 sequences, 9.6% seen once. Germline V lookup: CDR1 SGHAT, CDR2 FQNNGV. Trimming removed 7 bases from V and 1 base from J; junction bases left unmatched: 10. The CDR3 spans 17 residues. The data were also submitted as part of a second study, on yellow fever vaccine responses in identical twins.

The chain uses TRBV11-2 and TRBJ2-1; 10 nucleotides line up with TRBD1. The receptor was derived from a woman in her late teens or twenties in good health. The sequenced sample consisted of PBMCs. The CDR3 bases are TGTGCCAGCATCCCGGACAGGGGGTCCAAGTCCTACAATGAGCAGTTCTTC. Translating gives CASIPDRGSKSYNEQFF. Variable domain in full (rest from reference TRBV11-2 and TRBJ2-1): EAGVAQSPRYKIIEKRQSVAFWCNPISGHATLYWYQQILGQGPKLLIQFQNNGVVDDSQLPKDRFSAERLKGVDSTLKIQPAKLEDSAVYLCASIPDRGSKSYNEQFFGPGTRLTVL.